These 16 T cell receptor beta chains share one sample of origin, sequenced in a study of T cells after yellow fever vaccination. TCRdb re-called the 5' RACE reads with MiXCR, one entry per CDR3 protein. In the table there are about 240,000 distinct CDR3 sequences, 6.9% of which are singletons. Sequencing was performed on CD4+ T cells sorted from PBMCs, taken 15 days after the yellow fever booster vaccination. Receptor source: a man aged 30 to 39 who received the YFV17D yellow fever vaccine.

V is TRBV5-6 and J is TRBJ2-7; D assignment may be TRBD1 or TRBD2 (6 bases each). Germline loops: CDR1 SGHDT, CDR2 YYEEEE. CDR3 length equals 13 residues. The V end lost 5 bases, the J end lost 2 bases, and 11 bases lay between the germline ends. This chain's CDR3 is CASSGGGTYEQYF. Written as DNA, the CDR3 is TGTGCCAGCAGTGGAGGGGGGACCTACGAGCAGTACTTC.

J is TRBJ2-4 and V is TRBV30, with D perhaps matching TRBD2 (5 bases). Germline CDR1 is GTSNPN and CDR2 is SVGIG (reference sequence). The V and J ends lost 1 base and 1 base respectively, with 11 bases between them. This CDR3 has 15 amino acids. DNA for the CDR3: TGTGCCTGGAGTGGAGGGCTTGGGGCCAAAAACATTCAGTACTTC. Its protein product is CAWSGGLGAKNIQYF.

This clonotype was detected a few times. The chain employs TRBV12-3 or TRBV12-4 and TRBJ2-1, with 8 bases that match TRBD1. The CDR3 runs 17 residues. J gave up 6 bases and V 3 bases, and 13 bases lay outside the gene matches. CDR3 residues: CASSLASGTGYSNEQFF. CDR3 bases: TGTGCCAGCAGTTTGGCCTCCGGGACAGGCTACTCCAATGAGCAGTTCTTC.

The V call is TRBV6-5, the J call TRBJ2-3; D is unclear. The CDR3 contains 12 residues. The germline gives CDR1 MNHEY, CDR2 SVGAGI. The ends were cut back, 11 bases at V and 4 bases at J, with 13 bases in the middle. CDR3 amino acids: CAAASKPDTQYF. The CDR3 bases are TGTGCCGCGGCAAGCAAGCCAGATACGCAGTATTTT.

The table lists this clonotype with many counts. V and J are TRBV20-1 and TRBJ1-1, with TRBD1 matching over 11 bases. With V trimmed by 5 bases and J by 4 bases, 3 bases remained unmatched. The germline CDR1 and CDR2 sequences are DFQATT and SNEGSKA (reference sequence). This CDR3 region has 13 residues. Here the CDR3 reads CSAPGTGGTEAFF. The CDR3 DNA reads as TGCAGTGCTCCCGGGACAGGGGGCACTGAAGCTTTCTTT.

The V gene is TRBV9, the J gene TRBJ2-2; 10 bases agree with TRBD2. CDR1 SGDLS and CDR2 YYNGEE come from the germline V gene. The CDR3 spans 17 residues. The junction had 11 bases not matched to a gene; V was cut back by 5 bases and J by 4 bases. The CDR3 bases are TGTGCCAGCAGTCCCTCGGGGGGACTAGCGACCACCGGGGAGCTGTTTTTT. Protein product: CASSPSGGLATTGELFF.

This clonotype was observed many times. This chain connects TRBV24-1 to TRBJ2-1; TRBD2 agrees at 7 bases. V dropped 2 bases and J dropped 0; count of bases not matched to a gene: 3. CDR3 size: 16 residues. Germline CDR1 reads KGHDR; CDR2 reads SFDVKD. CDR3 region: CATSDSGGGSYNEQFF. In nucleotides, the CDR3 is TGTGCCACCAGTGATTCCGGCGGGGGCTCCTACAATGAGCAGTTCTTC.

This clonotype was seen repeatedly, ten times or more. The gene calls are TRBV9 and TRBJ1-1; D is possibly TRBD1 (6 bases). The CDR3 sequence is 13 residues long. V was pared by 2 bases and J by 2 bases, with 7 bases between. The germline V gene has CDR1 SGDLS and CDR2 YYNGEE. CDR3 amino acids: CASSVDSNTEAFF. The CDR3 DNA is TGTGCCAGCAGCGTGGACAGTAACACTGAAGCTTTCTTT. The variable domain in full, with the rest retrieved from reference TRBV9 and TRBJ1-1, is DSGVTQTPKHLITATGQRVTLRCSPRSGDLSVYWYQQSLDQGLQFLIQYYNGEERAKGNILERFSAQQFPDLHSELNLSSLELGDSALYFCASSVDSNTEAFFGQGTRLTVV.

The chain uses TRBV20-1 and TRBJ2-1, with TRBD1 matching over 11 bases. This CDR3 comprises 14 residues. V shed 4 bases and J 8 bases; nucleotides not matched to a gene: 7. The V gene's germline CDR1 is DFQATT and CDR2 SNEGSKA (reference sequence). The CDR3 region is CSATLPGQGDEQFF. CDR3 DNA sequence: TGCAGTGCTACACTCCCGGGACAGGGGGATGAGCAGTTCTTC.

CDR3 residues: CSARAGAKGNEQFF. CDR3 sequence (DNA): TGCAGTGCTAGAGCGGGAGCGAAGGGGAATGAGCAGTTCTTC. The chain joins TRBV20-1 to TRBJ2-1; tentatively, D is TRBD2 (6 bases). The germline gives CDR1 DFQATT, CDR2 SNEGSKA (reference sequence). The CDR3 runs 14 residues. V gave up 1 base and J gave up 7 bases, with 14 bases separating them.

This clonotype showed up many times. V gene TRBV7-2 combines with J gene TRBJ2-3; 9 bases agree with TRBD2. The V gene's germline CDR1 is SGHTA and CDR2 FQGNSA. The V gene end was trimmed by 8 bases and the J gene end by 4 bases; junction bases not matched to a gene: 7. The CDR3 spans 14 residues. CDR3 DNA: TGTGCCAGCGGGAGGACTAGCGCCTCAGATACGCAGTATTTT. Protein product: CASGRTSASDTQYF.

The chain is built from TRBV6-5 and TRBJ2-7, with 8 bases that match TRBD1. CDR1 and CDR2 (germline): MNHEY, SVGAGI. This CDR3 spans 15 amino acids. V shed 2 bases and J 6 bases; nucleotides not matched to a gene: 9. Here the CDR3 DNA reads TGTGCCAGCAGTTACCCTACCGGACAGGGCTCCGAGCAGTACTTC. It specifies CASSYPTGQGSEQYF.

The chain uses TRBV21-1 and TRBJ2-3; TRBD2 is the table's D call and was not checked against the DNA. TRBV21-1 is listed as a pseudogene. The CDR3 runs 19 residues. CDR3 nucleotide sequence: TGTGCCAGCAGCTTTAACCTTAACGGGCTAGCGGATAGCACAGATACGCAGTATTTT. Its translation is CASSFNLNGLADSTDTQYF.

This clonotype was seen at least ten times. This rearrangement joins TRBV12-3 or TRBV12-4 to TRBJ2-7; 10 nucleotides match TRBD1. V trimming: 7 bases; J trimming: 0 bases; junction bases outside the gene matches: 3. This CDR3 is built from 14 residues. The CDR3 reads CASIRQGASYEQYF. The CDR3 DNA follows: TGTGCCAGCATTCGACAGGGGGCCTCCTACGAGCAGTACTTC.

The V and J genes are TRBV18 and TRBJ2-5, with a possible D match to TRBD2 (5 bases). With 2 bases removed from V and 2 bases from J, the gap between germline ends came to 6 bases. The CDR3 covers 13 residues. Germline assignment: CDR1 KGHSH and CDR2 LQKENI. Here the CDR3 DNA reads TGTGCCAGCTCACCAGACTATCAAGAGACCCAGTACTTC. This codes for CASSPDYQETQYF.

This chain links TRBV5-1 with TRBJ2-7, with 9 bases aligning to TRBD2. The CDR3 has 16 amino acids. Per the germline V gene, CDR1 is SGHRS and CDR2 is YFSETQ. V shed 0 bases and J 9 bases; nucleotides not matched to a gene: 13. CDR3 in DNA: TGCGCCAGCAGCTTGGCGGGGGCTAGCGGGGAACAGATGCAGTACTTC. It translates to CASSLAGASGEQMQYF. Full variable domain (rest looked up from reference TRBV5-1 and TRBJ2-7): KAGVTQTPRYLIKTRGQQVTLSCSPISGHRSVSWYQQTPGQGLQFLFEYFSETQRNKGNFPGRFSGRQFSNSRSEMNVSTLELGDSALYLCASSLAGASGEQMQYFGPGTRLTVT.